The 6 T cell receptor beta chains given below trace back to one sample, sequenced in a study of blood T cell repertoires in COVID-19. The method was immunoSEQ multiplex PCR; TCRdb's version includes in-frame clones alone and lacks a portion of them. This sample carries some 190,000 clones, about 85% of them seen once, and the ten largest clones take approximately 6.9%. Sequences were obtained from peripheral blood. The receptor source for this set is a man at least 80 years old with COVID-19, enrolled during active disease.

The chain has TRBV18 and TRBJ2-5, with D hard to call. V was cut by 0 bases and J by 1 base, with 6 bases left in between. CDR1 is KGHSH, CDR2 LQKENI, per germline. This CDR3 is 14 amino acids long. The CDR3, as DNA: TGTGCCAGCTCACCACCGTCGGGCCAAGAGACCCAGTACTTC. This encodes CASSPPSGQETQYF.

The rearrangement uses TRBV5-1 and TRBJ1-1; 8 bases map to TRBD1. CDR3 length: 14 amino acids. In germline, CDR1 is SGHRS, CDR2 YFSETQ. Unmatched junction bases numbered 6, after V lost 4 bases and J lost 4 bases. CDR3 sequence (DNA): TGCGCCAGCAGCCCGTACAGGGGGACCACTGAAGCTTTCTTT. This sequence encodes CASSPYRGTTEAFF. The full variable domain, rest sourced from reference TRBV5-1 and TRBJ1-1, is KAGVTQTPRYLIKTRGQQVTLSCSPISGHRSVSWYQQTPGQGLQFLFEYFSETQRNKGNFPGRFSGRQFSNSRSEMNVSTLELGDSALYLCASSPYRGTTEAFFGQGTRLTVV.

The genes are TRBV7-2 and TRBJ2-7; 8 bases line up with TRBD2. CDR3 length equals 14 residues. The V segment lost 4 bases and the J segment 4 bases; nucleotides outside the gene matches: 6. Germline CDR1 reads SGHTA; CDR2 reads FQGNSA. The CDR3 spells CASSSREGSYEQYF. The CDR3 bases are TGTGCCAGCAGCTCCCGGGAGGGGAGTTACGAGCAGTACTTC.

The V and J genes are TRBV11-3 and TRBJ1-4; D not resolved. CDR1 is SGHNT and CDR2 is YENEEA in the germline V gene. This CDR3 has 14 residues. Trimming left V 5 bases short and J 6 bases short, with 13 bases between. The CDR3 DNA reads TGTGCCAGCAGCCGGGGTTTAGAGGATGAAAAACTGTTTTTT. Its protein is CASSRGLEDEKLFF.

The genes are TRBV2 and TRBJ1-2; 9 bases agree with TRBD1. The V segment lost 3 bases and the J segment 8 bases; nucleotides outside the gene matches: 13. This CDR3 has 16 residues. CDR1 is SNHLY, CDR2 FYNNEI, per germline. As DNA, the CDR3 is TGTGCCAGCAGTGATCCGGGACAGGGAATAGTGGGAGGCTACACCTTC. Residues: CASSDPGQGIVGGYTF.

This rearrangement joins TRBV12-3 or TRBV12-4 to TRBJ2-5; no clear D gene. The CDR3 spans 12 residues. The germline V and J ends were trimmed by 5 bases and 5 bases, with 9 bases remaining between them. Written as DNA, the CDR3 is TGTGCCAGCAGTATAAGAGCGGAGACCCAGTACTTC. Encoded protein: CASSIRAETQYF.